This entry is about one TCR beta chain. Its antigen is not known. This specimen comes from a study of radiotherapy plus CTLA-4 blockade in lung cancer. Study background: Patients showed objective responses in 18% of cases, and disease control was achieved by approximately 30%. Overall study results and limits: TCR clones originating in tumors grew in number in blood after radiotherapy plus ipilimumab.

Germline V gene lookup returns CDR1 SNHLY and CDR2 FYNNEI. The CDR3 spans 13 residues. V dropped 6 bases and J dropped 3 bases, with 9 bases sitting between them. Alongside CTLA-4 blockade with ipilimumab, patients with chemo-refractory metastatic non-small-cell lung cancer received focal radiation. Data came from immunoSEQ multiplex PCR; TCRdb stores just in-frame clones and leaves some out. The sample gives some 110,000 clones, about four fifths of which show up once; roughly 5.3% is in the top ten. The sample in question was peripheral blood, obtained from a patient treated with radiotherapy plus ipilimumab. This chain uses TRBV2 with TRBJ1-5; tentatively, D is TRBD1 (6 bases). The receptor comes from a human donor with non-small cell lung cancer who had a partial response to radiotherapy plus ipilimumab. CDR3 coding DNA: TGTGCCAGCAGCCGGGACACCAATCAGCCCCAGCATTTT. Amino acid sequence: CASSRDTNQPQHF.